These 30 T cell receptor beta chains were all obtained from the same sample, sequenced in a study of T-cell memory formation after mild COVID-19. TCRdb ran MiXCR on the 5' RACE reads and lists one entry per CDR3 protein. The sample records 200,000 or so distinct CDR3 sequences, roughly 17% being singletons. Sequencing was performed on PBMCs or a T cell subset sorted from them (not recorded which). Receptors originate from an adult woman who had mild COVID-19 (a few samples of this study predate the infection). Cell type and time point are not known.

V usage is TRBV18 and J usage is TRBJ2-7; 7 bases fit TRBD1. The V gene end was trimmed by 6 bases and the J gene end by 3 bases; junction bases not matched to a gene: 11. Germline CDR1 KGHSH, CDR2 LQKENI. This CDR3 is built from 15 residues. The CDR3 spells CASSQNRDRLYEQYF. The CDR3 DNA reads as TGTGCCAGCTCCCAAAACCGGGACAGACTCTACGAGCAGTACTTC. Supplemented by reference TRBV18 and TRBJ2-7, the full variable domain reads NAGVMQNPRHLVRRRGQEARLRCSPMKGHSHVYWYRQLPEEGLKFMVYLQKENIIDESGMPKERFSAEFPKEGPSILRIQQVVRGDSAAYFCASSQNRDRLYEQYFGPGTRLTVT.

The chain recombines TRBV14 with TRBJ2-5; maybe TRBD1 (6 bases). The germline gives CDR1 SGHDN, CDR2 FVKESK. This CDR3 spans 13 amino acids. V was shortened by 6 bases and J by 5 bases, with 13 bases between the two germline ends. CDR3 protein: CASSQGSRETQYF. DNA of the CDR3: TGTGCCAGCAGTCAGGGGTCTCGGGAGACCCAGTACTTC.

This clonotype was picked up many times. CDR3 protein: CASSRQTGGNEQFF. CDR3 bases: TGCGCCAGCAGCCGACAGACCGGGGGCAATGAGCAGTTCTTC. The chain is built from TRBV5-1 and TRBJ2-1; possibly TRBD2 for D (6 bases). Germline loops: CDR1 SGHRS, CDR2 YFSETQ. This CDR3 is 14 amino acids long. V gave up 4 bases and J gave up 6 bases, with 14 bases separating them.

The rearrangement joins TRBV6-2 or TRBV6-3 to TRBJ2-1; 11 positions match TRBD1. The CDR3 extends over 13 amino acids. V was clipped by 5 bases and J by 8 bases; unmatched bases: 2. Germline V gene lookup returns CDR1 MNHEY and CDR2 SVGEGT. CDR3 coding DNA: TGTGCCAGCAGTGGGACAGGGGGGCATGAGCAGTTCTTC. This sequence encodes CASSGTGGHEQFF.

The V gene is TRBV2, the J gene TRBJ2-3, with D uncertain. This CDR3 is built from 14 residues. The V gene's germline CDR1 is SNHLY and CDR2 FYNNEI. The V and J ends lost 6 bases and 4 bases respectively, with 14 bases between them. Written as DNA, the CDR3 is TGTGCCAGCAGATCTGGGCCTCTCCCAGATACGCAGTATTTT. Encoded protein: CASRSGPLPDTQYF.

The chain couples TRBV29-1 to TRBJ1-2; TRBD1 matches 8 bases. V lost 6 bases and J lost 7; bases outside the gene matches: 4. Germline CDR1 SQVTM, CDR2 ANQGSEA. This CDR3 contains 11 residues. The CDR3 spells CSVQGARGYTF. The CDR3 coding sequence is TGCAGCGTCCAGGGGGCGCGTGGCTACACCTTC.

This clonotype appeared a few times. The J gene is TRBJ2-2, the V gene TRBV6-5; 13 bases agree with TRBD2. There are 20 residues in the CDR3. The V and J ends lost 5 bases and 8 bases, in that order; junction bases with no gene match: 20. Germline V gene sequence: CDR1 MNHEY, CDR2 SVGAGI. CDR3 DNA sequence: TGTGCCAGCAGTCATGAGGGTAACCCCGGACTAGCGGGAGTTCGAGGGGAGCTGTTTTTT. Protein: CASSHEGNPGLAGVRGELFF.

This clonotype occurred a few times. V and J are TRBV10-3 and TRBJ2-7; TRBD1 matches at 7 bases. The germline V gene has CDR1 ENHRY and CDR2 SYGVKD. With 3 bases clipped from V and 3 bases from J, the junction kept 8 bases outside the gene matches. The CDR3 contains 15 residues. Here the CDR3 reads CAISEIDRVGYEQYF. The CDR3 DNA follows: TGTGCCATCAGTGAAATCGACAGGGTGGGCTACGAGCAGTACTTC.

The V and J genes are TRBV4-3 and TRBJ2-7; 13 bases match TRBD2. CDR1 is LGHNA and CDR2 is YSLEER in the germline V gene. The CDR3 loop spans 15 amino acids. Trimming cost V 3 bases and J 5 bases; bases outside gene matches: 4. DNA for the CDR3: TGCGCCAGCAGCCACCAACTAGCGGGAGGGGACGAGCAGTACTTC. Its translation: CASSHQLAGGDEQYF.

This clonotype was counted a few times. The gene calls are TRBV27 and TRBJ1-5; 8 bases are a match to TRBD1. Germline CDR1 MNHEY, CDR2 SMNVEV (reference sequence). The length of the CDR3 is 14 residues. After removal of 5 bases from V and 9 bases from J, the junction contained 9 bases not matched to a gene. The DNA for the CDR3 is TGTGCCAGCAGTGACAGGGGCTCCCGGGGGCCCCAGCATTTT. The encoded protein is CASSDRGSRGPQHF.

A few counts support this clonotype. A read error may account for a junction end that differs from germline. J is TRBJ2-7 and V is TRBV20-1, with TRBD2 matching over 9 bases. The germline V gene encodes CDR1 DFQATT and CDR2 SNEGSKA (reference sequence). This CDR3 is built from 15 residues. The CDR3 here is CSAGKSGLASNEQYF. The CDR3 DNA sequence: TGCAGTGCGGGGAAGTCGGGACTAGCCTCCAACGAGCAGTACTTC.

V is TRBV5-1 and J is TRBJ1-1; 7 bases line up with TRBD1. Germline assignment: CDR1 SGHRS and CDR2 YFSETQ. The trim removed 4 bases at V and 8 bases at J, leaving 8 bases unmatched. This CDR3 spans 13 amino acids. The CDR3 sequence is CASSIRQGLEAFF. The CDR3 nucleotides read TGCGCCAGCAGCATACGACAGGGTTTGGAAGCTTTCTTT.

Ten or more counts support this clonotype. The V call is TRBV5-1, the J call TRBJ2-3; the D gene is possibly TRBD1 (5 bases). Germline values: CDR1 SGHRS, CDR2 YFSETQ. The CDR3 spans 14 residues. V was cut by 4 bases and J by 5 bases, with 14 bases left in between. DNA of the CDR3: TGCGCCAGCAGCCAGGGCCCGGTGAGAGATACGCAGTATTTT. Its translation is CASSQGPVRDTQYF.

This clonotype has more than one count but fewer than ten. The rearrangement joins TRBV10-3 to TRBJ2-3, with unresolved D. The V end lost 3 bases, the J end lost 1 base, and 8 bases lay between the germline ends. CDR1 is ENHRY, CDR2 SYGVKD, per germline. The CDR3 extends over 14 amino acids. CDR3 bases: TGTGCCATCAGTGATGGAAGGCGCACAGATACGCAGTATTTT. Its translation is CAISDGRRTDTQYF.

This clonotype has more than one count but fewer than ten. This rearrangement joins TRBV6-5 to TRBJ1-1; D is unclear. The CDR3 consists of 13 residues. Per germline, CDR1 MNHEY and CDR2 SVGAGI. V was trimmed by 4 bases and J by 1 base, leaving 7 bases between them. In DNA form, the CDR3 reads TGTGCCAGCAGTTCACCTCGGAACACTGAAGCTTTCTTT. Protein sequence: CASSSPRNTEAFF.

The genes are TRBV12-5 and TRBJ2-5; D is unresolved. This CDR3 is built from 12 residues. Trimming removed 2 bases from V and 7 bases from J, with 8 bases in between. The V gene's germline CDR1 is LGHNT and CDR2 FRNRAP. CDR3 nucleotides: TGTGCTAGTGGTTTGCTCACCGGGACCCAGTACTTC. Its translation is CASGLLTGTQYF.

The CDR3 sequence: CASSLGLLAGGPSGELFF. The CDR3 DNA follows: TGTGCCAGCAGCTTAGGCCTACTAGCGGGAGGGCCCTCCGGGGAGCTGTTTTTT. The chain employs TRBV7-2 and TRBJ2-2, with 13 bases aligning to TRBD2. J gave up 6 bases and V 1 base, and 8 bases lay outside the gene matches. CDR1 and CDR2 (germline): SGHTA, FQGNSA. This CDR3 comprises 18 residues.

This clonotype was seen more than once but under ten times. The CDR3 DNA sequence: TGTGCCATCAGTGGGGTTTCCTACGAGCAGTACTTC. Its translation is CAISGVSYEQYF. The chain links TRBV10-3 to TRBJ2-7; no reliable D call. Germline V gives CDR1 ENHRY, CDR2 SYGVKD. CDR3 length: 12 residues. Trimming removed 4 bases at V and 1 base at J, with 5 bases between.

This clonotype turned up a few times. The CDR3: CASSLGKGLAQYF. In DNA, the CDR3 is TGTGCCAGCAGCTTGGGGAAGGGACTGGCCCAGTACTTC. The V call is TRBV7-6, the J call TRBJ2-5, with D possibly being TRBD2 (6 bases). CDR1 and CDR2 from the germline V gene are SGHVS and FNYEAQ. The CDR3 loop spans 13 amino acids. The V gene lost 3 bases and the J gene lost 9 bases, with 14 bases spanning the gap.

The chain joins TRBV20-1 to TRBJ1-1, with TRBD1 identical over 8 bases. This CDR3 contains 15 residues. Germline loops: CDR1 DFQATT, CDR2 SNEGSKA (reference sequence). The V gene end was trimmed by 4 bases and the J gene end by 0 bases; junction bases not matched to a gene: 7. CDR3 amino acids: CSATRTGFMNTEAFF. CDR3 nucleotides: TGCAGTGCTACCCGGACAGGGTTCATGAACACTGAAGCTTTCTTT.

This clonotype showed up just a few times. The chain combines TRBV20-1 with TRBJ1-2; D is perhaps TRBD1 (5 bases). CDR3 length: 17 residues. The V end lost 2 bases, the J end lost 7 bases, and 26 bases lay between the germline ends. Germline-derived CDR1 and CDR2 are DFQATT and SNEGSKA (reference sequence). CDR3 nucleotides: TGCAGTGCTAGACCAACCGGGACCATCGGCGGTCTAGGTGGCTACACCTTC. It encodes CSARPTGTIGGLGGYTF.

This clonotype was seen only a few times. This rearrangement joins TRBV30 to TRBJ1-5; 7 bases agree with TRBD1. V shed 4 bases, J shed 3 bases, and the junction held 3 bases outside the gene matches. Germline CDR1 GTSNPN, CDR2 SVGIG (reference sequence). This CDR3 is built from 13 residues. The CDR3 sequence: CAWNGQDNQPQHF. The CDR3 nucleotides read TGTGCCTGGAACGGACAGGACAATCAGCCCCAGCATTTT.

Many counts were recorded for this clonotype. The chain combines TRBV4-1 with TRBJ2-2; 12 bases agree with TRBD2. In germline, CDR1 is MGHRA, CDR2 YSYEKL. This CDR3 spans 15 amino acids. Trimming cost V 4 bases and J 5 bases; bases outside gene matches: 2. Here the CDR3 DNA reads TGCGCCAGCAGCCCTGGGACTAGCGGGACCGGGGAGCTGTTTTTT. It yields the protein CASSPGTSGTGELFF.

The chain links TRBV7-9 to TRBJ2-3, with a tentative D call TRBD1 (7 bases). Germline CDR1 and CDR2: SEHNR and FQNEAQ (reference sequence). The length of the CDR3 is 13 residues. Trimming left V 10 bases short and J 6 bases short, with 17 bases between. Written as DNA, the CDR3 is TGTGCCACCCGGGGGACAGCCCCCGATACGCAGTATTTT. It encodes CATRGTAPDTQYF.

This clonotype was seen at least ten times. The rearrangement links TRBV5-1 to TRBJ2-1; TRBD2 aligns across 9 bases. Germline lookup yields CDR1 SGHRS and CDR2 YFSETQ. J was trimmed by 9 bases and V by 4 bases; bases with no gene match: 5. The CDR3 sequence is 13 residues long. CDR3 region: CASSASSGAEQFF. For the CDR3, the DNA is TGCGCCAGCAGCGCATCTAGCGGGGCTGAGCAGTTCTTC. Filled out from reference TRBV5-1 and TRBJ2-1, the complete variable domain reads KAGVTQTPRYLIKTRGQQVTLSCSPISGHRSVSWYQQTPGQGLQFLFEYFSETQRNKGNFPGRFSGRQFSNSRSEMNVSTLELGDSALYLCASSASSGAEQFFGPGTRLTVL.

This sequence joins TRBV19 and TRBJ2-7; D possibly uses TRBD1 or TRBD2 (5 bases each). Trimming took off 4 bases at V and 7 bases at J, with 20 bases between the two ends. The CDR3 is made up of 15 amino acids. Germline CDR1 is LNHDA and CDR2 is SQIVND (reference sequence). DNA for the CDR3: TGTGCCAGTAGTAGCTCCGGGGCTGCTGAGTGGGAGCAGTACTTC. Encoded protein: CASSSSGAAEWEQYF.

This chain uses TRBV7-3 with TRBJ1-3, with unresolved D. V was clipped by 8 bases and J by 0 bases, with 17 bases between them. The CDR3 sequence is 16 residues long. The germline V gene encodes CDR1 SGHTA and CDR2 FQGTGA. The CDR3 loop reads CASPTRERVSGNTIYF. CDR3 sequence (DNA): TGTGCCAGCCCGACCCGGGAACGTGTCTCTGGAAACACCATATATTTT.

The sample holds a few counts of this clonotype. The chain couples TRBV18 to TRBJ2-7, with D possibly being TRBD1 (5 bases). The CDR3 contains 15 residues. Between the trimmed V and J ends, which lost 3 bases and 9 bases, there was a span of 21 bases. Germline V CDR1 and CDR2: KGHSH, LQKENI. The CDR3 sequence: CASSPTGSQGSRQYF. The CDR3 nucleotides read TGTGCCAGCTCACCTACAGGCAGCCAGGGAAGTCGGCAGTACTTC.

The chain combines TRBV29-1 with TRBJ1-1; D is perhaps TRBD1 (5 bases). The CDR3 runs 13 residues. CDR1 and CDR2 from the germline V gene are SQVTM and ANQGSEA. V was cut by 6 bases and J by 1 base, with 12 bases left in between. This chain's CDR3 is CSVRAQGNTEAFF. The CDR3 bases are TGCAGCGTCCGGGCCCAGGGGAACACTGAAGCTTTCTTT. Full variable domain (rest looked up from reference TRBV29-1 and TRBJ1-1): SAVISQKPSRDICQRGTSLTIQCQVDSQVTMMFWYRQQPGQSLTLIATANQGSEATYESGFVIDKFPISRPNLTFSTLTVSNMSPEDSSIYLCSVRAQGNTEAFFGQGTRLTVV.

The chain combines TRBV6-5 with TRBJ1-4; 10 bases match TRBD1. The CDR3 sequence is 15 residues long. After removal of 0 bases from V and 7 bases from J, the junction contained 2 bases not matched to a gene. Germline V CDR1 and CDR2: MNHEY, SVGAGI. The CDR3 sequence: CASSYSGQGSEKLFF. The CDR3 DNA reads TGTGCCAGCAGTTACTCGGGACAGGGGAGTGAAAAACTGTTTTTT.